This record concerns one T cell receptor beta chain sequence. The data were obtained in a study of CD8+CD57+ T cells in acquired aplastic anemia. Genomic DNA, serving as template, underwent TCR beta VDJ and CDR3 profiling. TCRdb reprocessed the reads with MiXCR, giving one entry per CDR3 protein. The sample includes about 40,000 distinct CDR3 sequences, about 60% seen only once; the top ten take 50% to 65%. Patients chosen for sequencing had CD8+CD57+ cells that had expanded, as shown by flow cytometry. The TCR comes from a human donor with aplastic anemia. Sequencing was performed on sorted CD4+, CD8+, or CD8+CD57+ T cells (not recorded which) from PBMCs.

CDR3 sequence (DNA): TGTGCCACCAGCAGAGAAGGCATTTGGGAGACCCAGTACTTC. Translation: CATSREGIWETQYF. The rearrangement joins TRBV15 to TRBJ2-5, with D uncertain. Germline V gene data show CDR1 as LNHNV and CDR2 as YYDKDF (reference sequence). This CDR3 region has 14 residues. V shed 0 bases and J shed 5 bases, with 10 bases lying between them.